One sample yielded the 8 T cell receptor beta chains listed below, sequenced in a study of radiotherapy plus CTLA-4 blockade in lung cancer. Using immunoSEQ multiplex PCR, the repertoire was profiled, and TCRdb retains in-frame clones only, with some absent. The sample has about 30,000 clones; 75% to 85% are singletons. The specimen was peripheral blood, collected from a patient treated with radiotherapy plus ipilimumab. These receptors were obtained from a human donor with non-small cell lung cancer that progressed on radiotherapy plus ipilimumab.

The chain has TRBV5-1 and TRBJ2-1; a possible D gene is TRBD2 (6 bases). Germline V gene sequence: CDR1 SGHRS, CDR2 YFSETQ. The CDR3 length is 13 residues. Trimming removed 3 bases at V and 5 bases at J, with 9 bases between. CDR3 in amino acids: CASSSTSNNEQFF. For the CDR3, the DNA is TGCGCCAGCAGCTCTACTAGCAACAATGAGCAGTTCTTC.

The genes are TRBV5-6 and TRBJ1-6; D is possibly TRBD1 (5 bases). CDR1 is SGHDT, CDR2 YYEEEE, per germline. Trimming took off 4 bases at V and 9 bases at J, with 23 bases between the two ends. The CDR3 totals 17 residues. The CDR3 loop reads CASSPGVGRALGSPLHF. In nucleotides, the CDR3 is TGTGCCAGCAGCCCGGGGGTGGGCAGGGCTTTGGGTTCACCCCTCCACTTT.

The gene calls are TRBV7-6 and TRBJ2-3; the D is unclear. The CDR3 contains 13 residues. Trimming pared 5 bases from V and 4 bases from J, leaving 10 bases between. Germline loops: CDR1 SGHVS, CDR2 FNYEAQ. Here the CDR3 DNA reads TGTGCCAGCAGCCCCCTTAACGCAGATACGCAGTATTTT. This translates into CASSPLNADTQYF.

The gene calls are TRBV6-5 and TRBJ1-1; TRBD1 matches at 9 bases. CDR1 is MNHEY, CDR2 SVGAGI, per germline. This CDR3 comprises 14 residues. J was trimmed by 6 bases and V by 5 bases; bases with no gene match: 7. The chain's CDR3 is CASSPGTGIPEAFF. The CDR3 region has the DNA TGTGCCAGCAGTCCCGGGACAGGGATCCCTGAAGCTTTCTTT.

The V gene is TRBV19, the J gene TRBJ1-5; D call uncertain. CDR1 is LNHDA, CDR2 SQIVND, per germline (reference sequence). V was pared by 3 bases and J by 7 bases, with 19 bases between. This CDR3 region has 16 residues. CDR3 DNA: TGTGCCAGTAGTATTAATTGGGGTGGAGCGGGACAGCCCCAGCATTTT. It encodes CASSINWGGAGQPQHF.

The V call is TRBV2, the J call TRBJ2-6; possibly TRBD2 for D (6 bases). Germline CDR1 and CDR2: SNHLY and FYNNEI. The CDR3 length is 17 residues. The ends were cut back, 4 bases at V and 0 bases at J, with 13 bases in the middle. CDR3 protein: CASSGGRRDSGANVLTF. CDR3 nucleotide sequence: TGTGCCAGCAGTGGGGGTAGGAGGGACTCTGGGGCCAACGTCCTGACTTTC.

The table lists this clone with a few counts. This chain uses TRBV29-1 with TRBJ2-1; 9 bases are shared with TRBD2. The trim removed 4 bases at V and 4 bases at J, leaving 5 bases unmatched. The CDR3 contains 14 residues. CDR1 is SQVTM, CDR2 ANQGSEA, per germline. CDR3 nucleotides: TGCAGCGTTGGCGGGGGGGAGAGGTACAATGAGCAGTTCTTC. It encodes CSVGGGERYNEQFF.

The rearrangement uses TRBV15 and TRBJ1-4, with 8 bases matching TRBD1. Germline-derived CDR1 and CDR2 are LNHNV and YYDKDF (reference sequence). The trim removed 5 bases at V and 12 bases at J, leaving 11 bases unmatched. The length of the CDR3 is 14 residues. In DNA, the CDR3 is TGTGCCACCAGCTCCCGGGACAGGCCGCACGAACTGTTTTTT. Amino acids: CATSSRDRPHELFF.